This TCR beta chain stems from a study of shared clonotypes between healthy human individuals. Original handling: Junction-only sequences without quality scores were provided by ImmunoSEQ, so filtering was different. Data came from immunoSEQ multiplex PCR; TCRdb stores just in-frame clones and leaves some out. That table furnishes V, J and clone size, whereas the DNA furnished D and trimming. The table shows about 2 million clones, with about 95% occurring only once. Naive CD8 cells, CD45RO-negative and positively selected for CCR7, excluded terminally differentiated effector memory CD45RA+ cells. All donors were healthy HIV-negative adults lacking recent acute infections or vaccinations. In germline, CDR1 is SEHNR, CDR2 FQNEAQ (reference sequence). CDR3 length equals 14 residues. V dropped 4 bases and J dropped 5 bases, with 14 bases sitting between them.

The rearrangement links TRBV7-9 to TRBJ1-2, with a tentative D call TRBD1 (6 bases). The receptor's source is a man younger than 35 in good health. What was sequenced was naive CD8+ T cells sorted from blood. The CDR3 coding sequence is TGTGCCAGCAGCTCAAATCAGGGGCTTTATGGCTACACCTTC. Its protein product is CASSSNQGLYGYTF.